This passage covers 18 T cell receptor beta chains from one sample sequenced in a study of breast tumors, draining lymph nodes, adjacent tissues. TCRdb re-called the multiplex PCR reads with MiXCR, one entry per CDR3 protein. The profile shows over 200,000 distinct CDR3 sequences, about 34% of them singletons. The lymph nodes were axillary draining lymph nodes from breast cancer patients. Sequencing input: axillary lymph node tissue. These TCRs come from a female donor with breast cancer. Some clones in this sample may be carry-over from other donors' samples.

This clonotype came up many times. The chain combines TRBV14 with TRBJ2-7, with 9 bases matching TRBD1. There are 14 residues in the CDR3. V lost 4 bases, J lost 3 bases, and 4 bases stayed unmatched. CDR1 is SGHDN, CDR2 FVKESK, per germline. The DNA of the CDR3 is TGTGCCAGCAGCCCCCCGGGACAGGGCTACGAGCAGTACTTC. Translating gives CASSPPGQGYEQYF.

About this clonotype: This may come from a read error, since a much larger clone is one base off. CDR3 protein: CASSRANHIYEQYF. As DNA, the CDR3 is TGTGCCAGCTCAAGGGCCAACCACATCTACGAGCAGTACTTC. The chain recombines TRBV7-9 with TRBJ2-7; no clear D gene. V was clipped by 8 bases and J by 3 bases, with 17 bases between them. CDR3 length: 14 amino acids. Per germline, CDR1 SEHNR and CDR2 FQNEAQ (reference sequence).

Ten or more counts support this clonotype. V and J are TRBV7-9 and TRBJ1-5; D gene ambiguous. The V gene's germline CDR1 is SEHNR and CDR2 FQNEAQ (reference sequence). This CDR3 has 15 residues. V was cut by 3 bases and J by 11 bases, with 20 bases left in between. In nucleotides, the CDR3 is TGTGCCAGCAGCTTGGGTGAGTATACAGTCCTGACCCAGCATTTT. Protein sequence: CASSLGEYTVLTQHF.

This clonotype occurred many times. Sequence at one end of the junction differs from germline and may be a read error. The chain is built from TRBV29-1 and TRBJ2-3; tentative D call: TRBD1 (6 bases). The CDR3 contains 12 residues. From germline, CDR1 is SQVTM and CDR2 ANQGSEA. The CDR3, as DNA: TGCAGCGTTGAAAAGATTACAGGGTTCCGTTTTTTT. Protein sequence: CSVEKITGFRFF.

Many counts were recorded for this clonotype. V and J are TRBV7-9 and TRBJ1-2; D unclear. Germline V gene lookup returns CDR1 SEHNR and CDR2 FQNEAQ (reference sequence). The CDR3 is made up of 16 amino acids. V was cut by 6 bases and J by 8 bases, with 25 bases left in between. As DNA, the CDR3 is TGTGCCAGCAGTCAGAGTGAGACGGATAAATTGGGAGGCTACACCTTC. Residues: CASSQSETDKLGGYTF.

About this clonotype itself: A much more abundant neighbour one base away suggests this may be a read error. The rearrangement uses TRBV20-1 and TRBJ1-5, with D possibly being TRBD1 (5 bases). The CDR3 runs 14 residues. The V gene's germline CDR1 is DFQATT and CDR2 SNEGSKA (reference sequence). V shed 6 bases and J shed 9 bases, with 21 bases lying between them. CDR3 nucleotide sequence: TGCAGTGCGAAACACACGGGGCGGGATCCGCCCCAGCATTTT. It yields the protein CSAKHTGRDPPQHF.

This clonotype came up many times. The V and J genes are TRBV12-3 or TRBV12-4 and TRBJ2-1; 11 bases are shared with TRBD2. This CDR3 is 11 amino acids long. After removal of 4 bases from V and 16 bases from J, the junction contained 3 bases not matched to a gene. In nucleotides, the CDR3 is TGTGCCAGCAGTTATAGCGGGGGGGCTTTCTTC. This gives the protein CASSYSGGAFF.

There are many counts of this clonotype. In DNA, the CDR3 is TGTGCCAGCAGCTCCCCTCGTAGCGAGCAGTACTTC. Amino acid sequence: CASSSPRSEQYF. The chain uses TRBV11-3 and TRBJ2-7, with unresolved D. V lost 4 bases, J lost 6 bases, and 10 bases lay in between. The CDR3 has 12 residues. In germline, CDR1 is SGHNT, CDR2 YENEEA. Full variable domain (missing parts from reference TRBV11-3 and TRBJ2-7): EAGVVQSPRYKIIEKKQPVAFWCNPISGHNTLYWYLQNLGQGPELLIRYENEEAVDDSQLPKDRFSAERLKGVDSTLKIQPAELGDSAVYLCASSSPRSEQYFGPGTRLTVT.

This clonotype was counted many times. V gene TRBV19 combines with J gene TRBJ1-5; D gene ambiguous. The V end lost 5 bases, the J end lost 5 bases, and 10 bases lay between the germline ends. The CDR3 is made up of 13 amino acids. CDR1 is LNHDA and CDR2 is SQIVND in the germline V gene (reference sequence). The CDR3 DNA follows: TGTGCCAGTAGTCCCTCCTTTGATCAGCCCCAGCATTTT. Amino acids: CASSPSFDQPQHF.

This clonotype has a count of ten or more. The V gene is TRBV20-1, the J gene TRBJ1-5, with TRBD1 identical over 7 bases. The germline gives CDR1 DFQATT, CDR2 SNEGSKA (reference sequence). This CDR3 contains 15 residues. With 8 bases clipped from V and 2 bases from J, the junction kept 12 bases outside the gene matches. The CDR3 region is CSLRQGREGNQPQHF. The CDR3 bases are TGCAGTCTTAGACAGGGAAGGGAAGGCAATCAGCCCCAGCATTTT.

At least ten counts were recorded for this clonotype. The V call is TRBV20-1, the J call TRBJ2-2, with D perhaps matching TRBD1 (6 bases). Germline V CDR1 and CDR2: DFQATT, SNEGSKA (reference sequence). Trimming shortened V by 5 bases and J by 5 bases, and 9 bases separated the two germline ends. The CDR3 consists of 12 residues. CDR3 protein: CSAVRGTGELFF. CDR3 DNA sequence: TGCAGTGCTGTCAGGGGAACCGGGGAGCTGTTTTTT.

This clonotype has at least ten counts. This CDR3 is CASSRLHEKLFF. CDR3 sequence (DNA): TGTGCCAGCAGCCGTTTACATGAAAAACTGTTTTTT. V and J are TRBV3-1 and TRBJ1-4, with no clear D. This CDR3 contains 12 residues. V lost 4 bases, J lost 6 bases, and 6 bases lay in between. Germline V gives CDR1 LGHDT, CDR2 YNNKEL (reference sequence).

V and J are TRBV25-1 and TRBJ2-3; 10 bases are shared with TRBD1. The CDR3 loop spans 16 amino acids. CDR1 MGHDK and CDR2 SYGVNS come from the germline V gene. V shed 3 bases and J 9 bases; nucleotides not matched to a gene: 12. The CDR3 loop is CASSDLGQGREQTQYF. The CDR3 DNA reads TGTGCCAGCAGTGACCTGGGACAGGGGCGGGAGCAGACGCAGTATTTT. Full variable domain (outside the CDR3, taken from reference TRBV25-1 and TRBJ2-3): EADIYQTPRYLVIGTGKKITLECSQTMGHDKMYWYQQDPGMELHLIHYSYGVNSTEKGDLSSESTVSRIRTEHFPLTLESARPSHTSQYLCASSDLGQGREQTQYFGPGTRLTVL.

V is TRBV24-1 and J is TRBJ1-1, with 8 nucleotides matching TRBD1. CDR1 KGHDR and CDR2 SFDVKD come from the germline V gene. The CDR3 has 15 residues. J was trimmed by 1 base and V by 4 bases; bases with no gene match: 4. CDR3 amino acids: CATSDPDRGNTEAFF. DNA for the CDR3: TGTGCCACCAGTGACCCCGACAGGGGGAACACTGAAGCTTTCTTT.

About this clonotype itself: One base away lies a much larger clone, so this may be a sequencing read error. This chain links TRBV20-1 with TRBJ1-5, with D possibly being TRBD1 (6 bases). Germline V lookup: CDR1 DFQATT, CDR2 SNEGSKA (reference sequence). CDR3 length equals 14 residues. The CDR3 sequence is CSASPQGTNPPQHF. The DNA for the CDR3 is TGCAGTGCTAGCCCACAGGGAACCAATCCGCCCCAGCATTTT.

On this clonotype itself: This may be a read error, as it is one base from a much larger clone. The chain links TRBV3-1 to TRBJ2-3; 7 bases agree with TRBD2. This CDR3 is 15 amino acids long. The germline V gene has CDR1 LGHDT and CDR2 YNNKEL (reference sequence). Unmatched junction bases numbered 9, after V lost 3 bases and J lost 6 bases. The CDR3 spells CASSQDGGTTDTQYF. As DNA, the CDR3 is TGTGCCAGCAGCCAGGACGGGGGGACCACGGATACGCAGTATTTT.

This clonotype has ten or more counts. CDR3 amino acids: CSARGKREELFF. Here the CDR3 DNA reads TGCAGTGCTAGAGGTAAAAGGGAAGAACTGTTTTTT. V is TRBV20-1 and J is TRBJ1-4, with D uncertain. Germline CDR1 DFQATT, CDR2 SNEGSKA (reference sequence). The V end was cut by 1 base, the J end by 12 bases, with 12 bases between. There are 12 residues in the CDR3.

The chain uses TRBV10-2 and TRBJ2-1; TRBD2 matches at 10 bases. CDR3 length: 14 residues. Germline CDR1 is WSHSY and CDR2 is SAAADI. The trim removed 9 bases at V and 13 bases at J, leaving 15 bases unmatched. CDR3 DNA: TGCGCCAGTTCTAGCGGGAGTTCTACACCCCCTCAGTTCTTC. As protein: CASSSGSSTPPQFF.